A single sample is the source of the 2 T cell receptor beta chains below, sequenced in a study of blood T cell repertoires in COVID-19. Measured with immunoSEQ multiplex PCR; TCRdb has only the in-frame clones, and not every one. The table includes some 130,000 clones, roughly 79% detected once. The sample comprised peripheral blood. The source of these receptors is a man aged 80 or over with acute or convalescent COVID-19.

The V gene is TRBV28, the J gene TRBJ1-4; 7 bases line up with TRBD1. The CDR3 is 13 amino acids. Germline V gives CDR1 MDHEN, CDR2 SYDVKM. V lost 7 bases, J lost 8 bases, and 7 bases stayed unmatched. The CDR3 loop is CASTRRGQEKLFF. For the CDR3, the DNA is TGTGCCAGCACCCGGAGGGGGCAGGAAAAACTGTTTTTT.

The CDR3 reads CASSTRDSYEQYF. The CDR3 DNA sequence: TGCGCCAGCAGCACTAGGGACTCCTACGAGCAGTACTTC. V and J are TRBV10-1 and TRBJ2-7; D is possibly TRBD2 (5 bases). The ends were cut back, 6 bases at V and 0 bases at J, with 9 bases in the middle. Germline CDR1 reads WNHNN; CDR2 reads SYGVQD (reference sequence). This CDR3 spans 13 amino acids.